This is a list of T cell receptor beta chains from one sample in a study of technical replicates of blood from a few donors. Some clones are missing from TCRdb's copy, which holds only in-frame ones; the method was immunoSEQ multiplex PCR. The table lists over 60,000 clones, 93% of them singletons, with approximately 0.24% in the top ten. The sample was T cells isolated from PBMCs. The receptor source for this set is a human donor in good health. The CDR3 runs from the conserved cysteine through the conserved F or W. The order of the fields is D gene, J gene, V gene, clone size, CDR3 protein, CDR3 DNA. The D gene is left open where the match is weak. Clone size is stated in some rows and not others, as once, few, many or a class when expanded.

d_call: TRBD2; j_call: TRBJ2-4; v_call: TRBV6-1; clone_size: once; cdr3_aa: CASSEWGRGGLENIQYF; cdr3_nt: TGTGCCAGCAGTGAATGGGGGCGGGGGGGCCTGGAAAACATTCAGTACTTC
d_call: -; j_call: TRBJ1-2; v_call: TRBV5-1; clone_size: -; cdr3_aa: CASSLWGGAGDGYGYTF; cdr3_nt: TGCGCCAGCAGCTTGTGGGGGGGCGCGGGTGATGGCTATGGCTACACCTTC
d_call: -; j_call: TRBJ1-2; v_call: TRBV12-5; clone_size: -; cdr3_aa: CASGLWGEGLNYGYTF; cdr3_nt: TGTGCTAGTGGTTTGTGGGGCGAGGGACTTAACTATGGCTACACCTTC
d_call: -; j_call: TRBJ2-6; v_call: TRBV5-1; clone_size: -; cdr3_aa: CASSWRGRLSGANVLTF; cdr3_nt: TGCGCCAGCAGCTGGAGGGGACGACTCTCTGGGGCCAACGTCCTGACTTTC
d_call: -; j_call: TRBJ1-5; v_call: TRBV28; clone_size: -; cdr3_aa: CASSRRGGQPQHF; cdr3_nt: TGTGCCAGCAGCAGGAGGGGGGGACAGCCCCAGCATTTT
d_call: -; j_call: TRBJ2-1; v_call: TRBV6-4; clone_size: -; cdr3_aa: CASSDTRGNEQFF; cdr3_nt: TGTGCCAGCAGTGACACTAGGGGGAATGAGCAGTTCTTC
d_call: TRBD1; j_call: TRBJ1-1; v_call: TRBV23-1; clone_size: -; cdr3_aa: CASSQRDRESNTEAFF; cdr3_nt: TGCGCCAGCAGTCAAAGAGACAGGGAGTCGAACACTGAAGCTTTCTTT
d_call: TRBD1; j_call: TRBJ2-7; v_call: TRBV27; clone_size: -; cdr3_aa: CASSYAPSQGISYEQYF; cdr3_nt: TGTGCCAGCAGTTACGCACCCTCACAGGGGATCTCCTACGAGCAGTACTTC
d_call: -; j_call: TRBJ2-1; v_call: TRBV2; clone_size: -; cdr3_aa: CATGDGGQQFF; cdr3_nt: TGTGCCACAGGGGACGGCGGGCAGCAGTTCTTC
d_call: TRBD1; j_call: TRBJ2-2; v_call: TRBV7-9; clone_size: -; cdr3_aa: CASSLVGGVNTGELFF; cdr3_nt: TGTGCCAGCAGCTTAGTAGGGGGCGTCAACACCGGGGAGCTGTTTTTT
d_call: TRBD1; j_call: TRBJ1-2; v_call: TRBV7-2; clone_size: -; cdr3_aa: CASSYGTDYGYTF; cdr3_nt: TGTGCCAGCAGCTACGGGACAGATTATGGCTACACCTTC
d_call: TRBD1; j_call: TRBJ1-6; v_call: TRBV4-2; clone_size: -; cdr3_aa: CASSHRTGNSPLHF; cdr3_nt: TGTGCCAGCAGCCACCGGACAGGGAATTCACCCCTCCACTTT
d_call: -; j_call: TRBJ1-1; v_call: TRBV19; clone_size: once; cdr3_aa: CASNGRTEAFF; cdr3_nt: TGTGCCAGTAATGGGAGGACTGAAGCTTTCTTT
d_call: -; j_call: TRBJ2-5; v_call: TRBV7-6; clone_size: -; cdr3_aa: CASSLGTDEIETQYF; cdr3_nt: TGTGCCAGCAGCTTAGGGACTGACGAGATAGAGACCCAGTACTTC
d_call: -; j_call: TRBJ1-5; v_call: TRBV28; clone_size: -; cdr3_aa: CASSPLNNRHQGPNQPQHF; cdr3_nt: TGTGCCAGCAGCCCGTTAAATAATCGACACCAGGGGCCGAATCAGCCCCAGCATTTT
d_call: -; j_call: TRBJ2-1; v_call: TRBV6-1; clone_size: -; cdr3_aa: CASSGTSYWGEQFF; cdr3_nt: TGTGCCAGCAGCGGGACTTCCTATTGGGGGGAGCAGTTCTTC
d_call: TRBD1; j_call: TRBJ1-2; v_call: TRBV10-3; clone_size: -; cdr3_aa: CAMLRDSNYGYTF; cdr3_nt: TGTGCCATGCTCCGGGACAGTAACTATGGCTACACCTTC
d_call: -; j_call: TRBJ2-3; v_call: TRBV11-3; clone_size: -; cdr3_aa: CASSLDIAGLSTDTQYF; cdr3_nt: TGTGCCAGCAGCTTAGATATCGCGGGGCTGAGCACAGATACGCAGTATTTT
d_call: -; j_call: TRBJ2-7; v_call: TRBV6-1; clone_size: -; cdr3_aa: CASSEGHPYEQYF; cdr3_nt: TGTGCCAGCAGTGAGGGGCATCCATACGAGCAGTACTTC
d_call: TRBD2; j_call: TRBJ2-5; v_call: TRBV4-2; clone_size: -; cdr3_aa: CASSLGTSGTVEETQYF; cdr3_nt: TGTGCCAGCAGCCTCGGGACTAGCGGGACGGTGGAGGAGACCCAGTACTTC
d_call: TRBD2; j_call: TRBJ2-2; v_call: TRBV4-1; clone_size: -; cdr3_aa: CASSQLLAGFNTGELFF; cdr3_nt: TGCGCCAGCAGCCAGTTACTAGCGGGATTCAACACCGGGGAGCTGTTTTTT
d_call: TRBD1; j_call: TRBJ1-1; v_call: TRBV27; clone_size: -; cdr3_aa: CASKIRDSLFEAFF; cdr3_nt: TGTGCCAGCAAAATCCGGGACAGCCTATTTGAAGCTTTCTTT
d_call: -; j_call: TRBJ1-5; v_call: TRBV10-3; clone_size: -; cdr3_aa: CAIRRDTLAGPQHF; cdr3_nt: TGTGCCATCAGACGGGACACCTTAGCGGGGCCCCAGCATTTT
d_call: -; j_call: TRBJ2-1; v_call: TRBV4-1; clone_size: -; cdr3_aa: CASSQGEVSYNEQFF; cdr3_nt: TGCGCCAGCAGCCAAGGCGAGGTCTCCTACAATGAGCAGTTCTTC
d_call: -; j_call: TRBJ2-1; v_call: TRBV2; clone_size: -; cdr3_aa: CASSRGGLLEQFF; cdr3_nt: TGTGCCAGCAGTCGAGGGGGACTACTTGAGCAGTTCTTC
d_call: TRBD1; j_call: TRBJ1-2; v_call: TRBV18; clone_size: -; cdr3_aa: CASSPGQVKWGIGYTF; cdr3_nt: TGTGCCAGCTCACCGGGACAGGTGAAGTGGGGGATAGGCTACACCTTC
d_call: TRBD2; j_call: TRBJ2-7; v_call: TRBV11-3; clone_size: -; cdr3_aa: CASSAGVLNEQYF; cdr3_nt: TGTGCCAGCAGCGCGGGGGTTCTGAACGAGCAGTACTTC
d_call: TRBD2; j_call: TRBJ2-7; v_call: TRBV19; clone_size: -; cdr3_aa: CASSILWREFDEQYF; cdr3_nt: TGTGCCAGTAGTATTTTGTGGCGGGAGTTCGACGAGCAGTACTTC
d_call: TRBD1; j_call: TRBJ1-3; v_call: TRBV5-5; clone_size: -; cdr3_aa: CASSLPGQGKAGNTIYF; cdr3_nt: TGTGCCAGCAGCTTGCCGGGACAGGGTAAAGCTGGAAACACCATATATTTT
d_call: TRBD1; j_call: TRBJ1-2; v_call: TRBV2; clone_size: -; cdr3_aa: CASSVETGEGYTF; cdr3_nt: TGTGCCAGCAGTGTTGAGACAGGGGAGGGCTACACCTTC
d_call: -; j_call: TRBJ2-2; v_call: TRBV11-2; clone_size: -; cdr3_aa: CASTPVPGFGLTGELFF; cdr3_nt: TGTGCCAGCACCCCAGTTCCGGGATTCGGATTAACCGGGGAGCTGTTTTTT
d_call: -; j_call: TRBJ1-1; v_call: TRBV6-5; clone_size: -; cdr3_aa: CASRQMDLGVDEAFF; cdr3_nt: TGTGCCAGCAGACAAATGGACTTAGGTGTCGATGAAGCTTTCTTT
d_call: TRBD1; j_call: TRBJ1-5; v_call: TRBV6-1; clone_size: -; cdr3_aa: CASSERYRGGYQPQHF; cdr3_nt: TGTGCCAGCAGTGAACGTTACAGGGGGGGATATCAGCCCCAGCATTTT
d_call: TRBD1; j_call: TRBJ2-7; v_call: TRBV27; clone_size: -; cdr3_aa: CASSSPSGTVSYEQYF; cdr3_nt: TGTGCCAGCAGTTCCCCTTCCGGGACAGTTTCCTACGAGCAGTACTTC
d_call: -; j_call: TRBJ2-1; v_call: TRBV5-1; clone_size: -; cdr3_aa: CASSLRQTEQFF; cdr3_nt: TGCGCCAGCAGCTTGAGACAGACTGAGCAGTTCTTC
d_call: TRBD1; j_call: TRBJ1-4; v_call: TRBV7-9; clone_size: -; cdr3_aa: CASSQDRGHEKLFF; cdr3_nt: TGTGCCAGCAGTCAGGACAGGGGGCATGAAAAACTGTTTTTT
d_call: TRBD1; j_call: TRBJ2-7; v_call: TRBV27; clone_size: once; cdr3_aa: CASSFSGTEIYEQYF; cdr3_nt: TGTGCCAGCAGTTTTTCAGGGACAGAAATCTACGAGCAGTACTTC
d_call: -; j_call: TRBJ1-2; v_call: TRBV28; clone_size: -; cdr3_aa: CASSFPGLNYGYTF; cdr3_nt: TGTGCCAGCAGTTTCCCGGGTCTTAACTATGGCTACACCTTC
d_call: -; j_call: TRBJ2-5; v_call: TRBV27; clone_size: -; cdr3_aa: CASREGQGTETQYF; cdr3_nt: TGTGCCAGCCGAGAAGGGCAGGGGACAGAGACCCAGTACTTC
d_call: -; j_call: TRBJ2-1; v_call: TRBV7-9; clone_size: -; cdr3_aa: CASSLAVERNEQFF; cdr3_nt: TGTGCCAGCAGCTTAGCAGTGGAGCGGAATGAGCAGTTCTTC
d_call: TRBD1; j_call: TRBJ1-5; v_call: TRBV28; clone_size: -; cdr3_aa: CASSYPGTGGGESNQPQHF; cdr3_nt: TGTGCCAGCAGCTACCCCGGGACAGGGGGCGGGGAGAGCAATCAGCCCCAGCATTTT
d_call: TRBD1; j_call: TRBJ1-5; v_call: TRBV15; clone_size: -; cdr3_aa: CATSRDQGVNQPQHF; cdr3_nt: TGTGCCACCAGCAGAGATCAGGGGGTCAATCAGCCCCAGCATTTT
d_call: TRBD2; j_call: TRBJ2-7; v_call: TRBV11-3; clone_size: -; cdr3_aa: CASSLAVAGGPFSYEQYF; cdr3_nt: TGTGCCAGCAGCTTAGCGGTAGCGGGGGGTCCCTTTTCCTACGAGCAGTACTTC
d_call: -; j_call: TRBJ1-2; v_call: TRBV10-3; clone_size: once; cdr3_aa: CAISGGDIPNYGYTF; cdr3_nt: TGTGCCATCAGTGGAGGGGACATACCTAACTATGGCTACACCTTC
d_call: TRBD1; j_call: TRBJ2-2; v_call: TRBV7-7; clone_size: -; cdr3_aa: CASSLGRDSTGELFF; cdr3_nt: TGTGCCAGCAGCTTAGGCCGGGACAGCACCGGGGAGCTGTTTTTT
d_call: TRBD2; j_call: TRBJ2-3; v_call: TRBV7-9; clone_size: -; cdr3_aa: CAPGGADTDTQYF; cdr3_nt: TGTGCCCCGGGGGGGGCGGACACAGATACGCAGTATTTT
d_call: -; j_call: TRBJ1-2; v_call: TRBV5-4; clone_size: -; cdr3_aa: CASSLSSGGEFGYTF; cdr3_nt: TGTGCCAGCAGCTTGTCTTCGGGGGGCGAATTTGGCTACACCTTC